A single sample is the source of the 27 T cell receptor beta chains below, sequenced in a study of vaccination effects on CD4 cells after COVID-19. Method: immunoSEQ multiplex PCR; TCRdb's copy keeps in-frame clones and lacks some. The sample records 17,000 or so clones, about 70% being singletons. CD4+ T cells specific for antigen were expanded with viral peptide pools by the ViraFEST assay before sequencing. Culture lasted about ten days before CD4+ T cell isolation. Infection dated between March and December 2020, before the Alpha, Beta and Delta variants reached the United States. Two-dose BNT162b2 or mRNA-1273 vaccination was given to participants. Antigens of these TCRs are unknown. This specimen consisted of CD4+ T cells from PBMCs cultured with SARS-CoV-2 spike peptides, obtained after COVID-19 vaccination. The receptors were sampled from a human donor who had a prior SARS-CoV-2 infection.

The chain employs TRBV3-1 (or the pseudogene TRBV3-2) and TRBJ2-5, with D possibly called TRBD1 or TRBD2 (6 bases each). The germline gives CDR1 LGHDT, CDR2 YNNKEL (reference sequence). This CDR3 is built from 19 residues. V lost 0 bases and J 1 base, leaving 21 bases between the germline ends. CDR3 sequence: CASSQDPRRGHTGQETQYF. In DNA form, the CDR3 reads TGTGCCAGCAGCCAAGATCCCCGACGGGGGCATACCGGCCAAGAGACCCAGTACTTC.

CDR3 protein: CASTRLTNTGELFF. CDR3 nucleotides: TGTGCCAGCACCCGACTTACGAACACCGGGGAGCTGTTTTTT. The chain carries TRBV5-5 and TRBJ2-2; D unclear. Trimming took 6 bases from V and 0 from J, leaving 9 bases between them. CDR1 SGHKS and CDR2 YYEKEE come from the germline V gene (reference sequence). The CDR3 is 14 residues long. The full variable domain, with the rest looked up from reference TRBV5-5 and TRBJ2-2, is DAGVTQSPTHLIKTRGQQVTLRCSPISGHKSVSWYQQVLGQGPQFIFQYYEKEERGRGNFPDRFSARQFPNYSSELNVNALLLGDSALYLCASTRLTNTGELFFGEGSRLTVL.

This chain links TRBV11-3 with TRBJ2-7; D perhaps matches TRBD2 (5 bases). Germline V gives CDR1 SGHNT, CDR2 YENEEA. The CDR3 has 13 amino acids. Trimming pared 10 bases from V and 3 bases from J, leaving 16 bases between. CDR3 bases: TGTGCCACGATGCGCCGGGATAACTACGAGCAGTACTTC. Protein product: CATMRRDNYEQYF. The complete variable domain, with remaining parts taken from reference TRBV11-3 and TRBJ2-7, reads EAGVVQSPRYKIIEKKQPVAFWCNPISGHNTLYWYLQNLGQGPELLIRYENEEAVDDSQLPKDRFSAERLKGVDSTLKIQPAELGDSAVYLCATMRRDNYEQYFGPGTRLTVT.

This rearrangement joins TRBV7-3 to TRBJ2-1; TRBD2 matches at 14 bases. Germline values: CDR1 SGHTA, CDR2 FQGTGA. J gave up 10 bases and V 5 bases, and 4 bases lay outside the gene matches. This CDR3 is 14 amino acids long. Here the CDR3 DNA reads TGTGCCAGCAGCCAAGGGACTAGCGGGAGCGAGCAGTTCTTC. This translates into CASSQGTSGSEQFF. The whole variable domain, filled in from reference TRBV7-3 and TRBJ2-1, reads GAGVSQTPSNKVTEKGKYVELRCDPISGHTALYWYRQSLGQGPEFLIYFQGTGAADDSGLPNDRFFAVRPEGSVSTLKIQRTERGDSAVYLCASSQGTSGSEQFFGPGTRLTVL.

With regard to this clone: Its ends do not fully match the called genes, so a read error is possible. The chain joins TRBV2 to TRBJ2-7; D not certain. The V gene's germline CDR1 is SNHLY and CDR2 FYNNEI. This CDR3 is 12 amino acids long. CDR3 bases: TGTGCCAGCAGTGAAGCGGGATACGGGCAGTACTTC. Translated, it gives CASSEAGYGQYF.

The CDR3 nucleotides are TGTGCCAGCAGTTACTCGGTAGATACGCAGTATTTT. Residues: CASSYSVDTQYF. This chain uses TRBV6-6 with TRBJ2-3; no clear D. V was shortened by 0 bases and J by 5 bases, with 3 bases between the two germline ends. Germline-derived CDR1 and CDR2 are MNHNY and SVGAGI (reference sequence). The CDR3 covers 12 residues.

This chain uses TRBV4-1 with TRBJ2-3; 11 bases map to TRBD2. The J segment lost 2 bases and the V segment lost 4 bases, leaving 8 bases of the junction unmatched. Germline CDR1 MGHRA, CDR2 YSYEKL. This CDR3 contains 17 residues. CDR3 amino acids: CASSRQLAGGSTDTQYF. For the CDR3, the DNA is TGCGCCAGCAGCCGTCAGCTAGCGGGGGGCTCCACAGATACGCAGTATTTT.

V is TRBV2 and J is TRBJ2-2; weak D call: TRBD1 (5 bases). V lost 6 bases and J 3 bases, leaving 11 bases between the germline ends. Germline V gene lookup returns CDR1 SNHLY and CDR2 FYNNEI. The CDR3 extends over 14 amino acids. CDR3 amino acids: CASRVGPDTGELFF. CDR3 coding DNA: TGTGCCAGCAGAGTGGGGCCGGACACCGGGGAGCTGTTTTTT.

V gene TRBV4-1 combines with J gene TRBJ1-2; D gene ambiguous. CDR1 is MGHRA, CDR2 YSYEKL, per germline. V was cut by 5 bases and J by 4 bases, with 8 bases left in between. This CDR3 is 12 amino acids long. The CDR3, as DNA: TGCGCCAGCAGCAGGGTTGGCTATGGCTACACCTTC. It is translated as CASSRVGYGYTF.

This chain joins TRBV7-3 and TRBJ1-2, with 7 bases identical to TRBD1. The V and J ends lost 0 bases and 6 bases, in that order; junction bases with no gene match: 7. This CDR3 region has 15 residues. Germline V gives CDR1 SGHTA, CDR2 FQGTGA. This CDR3 is CASSLTPGQIHGYTF. The CDR3 coding sequence is TGTGCCAGCAGCTTAACTCCGGGACAGATCCATGGCTACACCTTC.

The chain couples TRBV18 to TRBJ1-1; D is uncertain. Germline loops: CDR1 KGHSH, CDR2 LQKENI. V lost 2 bases to trimming and J lost 4 bases, with 11 bases between them. The CDR3 is 14 residues long. The CDR3 DNA follows: TGTGCCAGCTCACCAAGTCTGTCGGGCACTGAAGCTTTCTTT. It encodes CASSPSLSGTEAFF.

The chain is built from TRBV13 and TRBJ2-3; D is ambiguous. The V gene's germline CDR1 is PRHDT and CDR2 FYEKMQ (reference sequence). V lost 2 bases and J 4 bases, leaving 4 bases between the germline ends. This CDR3 has 12 amino acids. This CDR3 is CASSLYADTQYF. CDR3 DNA sequence: TGTGCCAGCAGCTTATACGCAGATACGCAGTATTTT.

CDR3 residues: CAGLGGPGDHEQFF. The CDR3 nucleotides read TGTGCCGGACTGGGGGGCCCCGGGGACCATGAGCAGTTCTTC. V and J are TRBV30 and TRBJ2-1; D tentatively reads TRBD1 or TRBD2 (6 bases each). The CDR3 length is 14 residues. V lost 8 bases and J lost 8, with 22 bases in between. CDR1 is GTSNPN, CDR2 SVGIG, per germline (reference sequence).

J is TRBJ2-1 and V is TRBV3-1 (or the pseudogene TRBV3-2); D might be TRBD2 (6 bases). Germline CDR1 reads LGHDT; CDR2 reads YNNKEL (reference sequence). The CDR3 runs to 14 residues. V lost 3 bases, J lost 3 bases, and 9 bases lay in between. DNA of the CDR3: TGTGCCAGCAGCCACGCAGCGGGCTACAATGAGCAGTTCTTC. This codes for CASSHAAGYNEQFF.

V and J are TRBV3-1 (or the pseudogene TRBV3-2) and TRBJ1-1; a possible D gene is TRBD1 (5 bases). V was clipped by 4 bases and J by 4 bases, with 10 bases between them. This CDR3 contains 13 residues. The germline V gene encodes CDR1 LGHDT and CDR2 YNNKEL (reference sequence). The CDR3 spells CASSRVGTTEAFF. In DNA, the CDR3 is TGTGCCAGCAGCCGCGTCGGGACCACTGAAGCTTTCTTT.

The chain uses TRBV9 and TRBJ1-2, with D perhaps matching TRBD1 (5 bases). The CDR3 length is 15 residues. CDR1 SGDLS and CDR2 YYNGEE come from the germline V gene. V shed 0 bases and J shed 5 bases, with 14 bases lying between them. In DNA form, the CDR3 reads TGTGCCAGCAGCGTAGCAGGGAACCTAGGGTATGGCTACACCTTC. Residues: CASSVAGNLGYGYTF.

This sequence joins TRBV18 and TRBJ2-3; 11 bases align to TRBD2. V dropped 2 bases and J dropped 8; count of bases not matched to a gene: 0. CDR3 length: 13 amino acids. Germline V gene lookup returns CDR1 KGHSH and CDR2 LQKENI. CDR3 in amino acids: CASSPTSGSTQYF. Written as DNA, the CDR3 is TGTGCCAGCTCACCAACTAGCGGGAGTACGCAGTATTTT.

V and J are TRBV19 and TRBJ2-3; 7 bases fit TRBD2. The germline CDR1 and CDR2 sequences are LNHDA and SQIVND (reference sequence). V shed 5 bases, J shed 0 bases, and the junction held 8 bases outside the gene matches. CDR3 length: 16 residues. This CDR3 is CASSWRSSGSTDTQYF. The CDR3, as DNA: TGTGCCAGTAGTTGGCGATCTAGCGGAAGCACAGATACGCAGTATTTT.

This clone has only a few counts. The rearrangement links TRBV5-1 to TRBJ2-7, with D unclear. This CDR3 has 14 amino acids. Germline V CDR1 and CDR2: SGHRS, YFSETQ. Trimming cost V 0 bases and J 0 bases, with 7 bases left between them. The CDR3 loop reads CASSLEARSYEQYF. Here the CDR3 DNA reads TGCGCCAGCAGCTTGGAGGCCCGCTCCTACGAGCAGTACTTC.

The chain couples TRBV5-5 to TRBJ2-3; no definite D call. Trimming removed 4 bases from V and 6 bases from J, with 12 bases in between. There are 13 residues in the CDR3. The germline V gene encodes CDR1 SGHKS and CDR2 YYEKEE (reference sequence). CDR3 region: CASSRPGGDTQYF. For the CDR3, the DNA is TGTGCCAGCAGCCGACCGGGTGGGGATACGCAGTATTTT.

The CDR3 here is CASSLADRYEQYF. For the CDR3, the DNA is TGTGCCAGCAGTTTAGCTGACCGCTACGAGCAGTACTTC. The chain has TRBV12-3 or TRBV12-4 and TRBJ2-7, with unresolved D. The length of the CDR3 is 13 residues. The V gene lost 0 bases and the J gene lost 3 bases, with 6 bases spanning the gap.

This clone showed up just once. The CDR3 reads CASSPRTSGAINTDTQYF. The CDR3 nucleotides read TGTGCCAGCAGTCCTCGGACTAGCGGGGCAATAAACACAGATACGCAGTATTTT. This rearrangement joins TRBV25-1 to TRBJ2-3; TRBD2 matches at 12 bases. V shed 5 bases, J shed 2 bases, and the junction held 11 bases outside the gene matches. The CDR3 sequence is 18 residues long. From germline, CDR1 is MGHDK and CDR2 SYGVNS. The full variable domain, its missing parts supplied by reference TRBV25-1 and TRBJ2-3, is EADIYQTPRYLVIGTGKKITLECSQTMGHDKMYWYQQDPGMELHLIHYSYGVNSTEKGDLSSESTVSRIRTEHFPLTLESARPSHTSQYLCASSPRTSGAINTDTQYFGPGTRLTVL.

This chain uses TRBV4-2 with TRBJ2-6; unclear D gene. The CDR3 is 16 residues long. Germline loops: CDR1 LGHNA, CDR2 YNFKEQ. V was shortened by 0 bases and J by 0 bases, with 6 bases between the two germline ends. CDR3 sequence: CASSQDAGSGANVLTF. CDR3 DNA sequence: TGTGCCAGCAGCCAAGATGCTGGCTCTGGGGCCAACGTCCTGACTTTC.

The chain employs TRBV9 and TRBJ2-1; 8 bases line up with TRBD2. V shed 4 bases and J 7 bases; nucleotides not matched to a gene: 10. The CDR3 totals 15 residues. CDR1 and CDR2 from the germline V gene are SGDLS and YYNGEE. This CDR3 reads CASSTTSAGWNEQFF. For the CDR3, the DNA is TGTGCCAGCAGCACGACTAGCGCAGGGTGGAATGAGCAGTTCTTC.

This chain connects TRBV12-3 or TRBV12-4 to TRBJ2-3; unclear D gene. The CDR3 contains 13 residues. Trimming took 4 bases from V and 4 from J, leaving 9 bases between them. In DNA form, the CDR3 reads TGTGCCAGCAGTTCTGAGCGTCCAGATACGCAGTATTTT. The encoded protein is CASSSERPDTQYF.

The rearrangement joins TRBV2 to TRBJ2-3, with 9 nucleotides matching TRBD2. CDR1 and CDR2 (germline): SNHLY, FYNNEI. V lost 10 bases to trimming and J lost 8 bases; unmatched junction nucleotides: 7. This CDR3 has 12 residues. Here the CDR3 reads CATENSGGTQYF. CDR3 in DNA: TGTGCCACCGAGAATAGCGGGGGTACGCAGTATTTT.

This clone appeared a few times. The V and J genes are TRBV5-6 and TRBJ2-1; D gene unclear. The V end lost 4 bases, the J end lost 2 bases, and 10 bases lay between the germline ends. The V gene's germline CDR1 is SGHDT and CDR2 YYEEEE. CDR3 length: 14 amino acids. CDR3: CASSIRATYNEQFF. CDR3 sequence (DNA): TGTGCCAGCAGCATCAGAGCTACCTACAATGAGCAGTTCTTC.